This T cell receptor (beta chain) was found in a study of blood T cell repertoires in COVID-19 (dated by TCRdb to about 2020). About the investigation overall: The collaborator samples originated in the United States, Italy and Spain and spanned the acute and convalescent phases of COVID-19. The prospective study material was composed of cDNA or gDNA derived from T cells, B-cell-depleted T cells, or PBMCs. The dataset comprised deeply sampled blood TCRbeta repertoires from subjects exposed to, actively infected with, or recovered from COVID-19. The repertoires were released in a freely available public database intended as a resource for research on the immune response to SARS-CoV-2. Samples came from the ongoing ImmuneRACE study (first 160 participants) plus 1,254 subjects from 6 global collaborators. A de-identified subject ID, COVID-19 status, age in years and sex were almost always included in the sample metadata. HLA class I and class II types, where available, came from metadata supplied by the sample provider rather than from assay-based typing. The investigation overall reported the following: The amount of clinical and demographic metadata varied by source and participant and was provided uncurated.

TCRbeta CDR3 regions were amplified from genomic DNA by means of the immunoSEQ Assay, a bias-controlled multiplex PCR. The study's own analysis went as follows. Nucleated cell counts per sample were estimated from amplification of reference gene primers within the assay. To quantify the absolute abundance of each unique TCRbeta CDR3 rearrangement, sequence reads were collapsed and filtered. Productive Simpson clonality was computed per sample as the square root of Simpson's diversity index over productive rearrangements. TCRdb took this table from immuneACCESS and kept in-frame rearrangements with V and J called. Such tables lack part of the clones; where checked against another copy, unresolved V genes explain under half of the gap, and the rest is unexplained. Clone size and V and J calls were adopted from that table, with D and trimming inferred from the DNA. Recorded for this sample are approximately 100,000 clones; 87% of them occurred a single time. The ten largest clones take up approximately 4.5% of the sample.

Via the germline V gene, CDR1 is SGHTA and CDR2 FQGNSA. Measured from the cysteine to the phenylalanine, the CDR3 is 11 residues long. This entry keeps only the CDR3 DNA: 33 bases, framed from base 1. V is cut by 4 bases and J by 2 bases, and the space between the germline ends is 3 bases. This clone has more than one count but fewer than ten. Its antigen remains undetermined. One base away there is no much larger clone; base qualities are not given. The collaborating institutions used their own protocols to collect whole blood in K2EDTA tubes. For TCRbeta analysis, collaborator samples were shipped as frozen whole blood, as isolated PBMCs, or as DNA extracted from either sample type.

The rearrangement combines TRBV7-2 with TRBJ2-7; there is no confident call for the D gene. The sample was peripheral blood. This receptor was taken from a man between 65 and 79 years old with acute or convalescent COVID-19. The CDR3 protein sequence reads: CASSSTYEQYF. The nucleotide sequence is TGTGCCAGCAGCTCTACCTACGAGCAGTACTTC.